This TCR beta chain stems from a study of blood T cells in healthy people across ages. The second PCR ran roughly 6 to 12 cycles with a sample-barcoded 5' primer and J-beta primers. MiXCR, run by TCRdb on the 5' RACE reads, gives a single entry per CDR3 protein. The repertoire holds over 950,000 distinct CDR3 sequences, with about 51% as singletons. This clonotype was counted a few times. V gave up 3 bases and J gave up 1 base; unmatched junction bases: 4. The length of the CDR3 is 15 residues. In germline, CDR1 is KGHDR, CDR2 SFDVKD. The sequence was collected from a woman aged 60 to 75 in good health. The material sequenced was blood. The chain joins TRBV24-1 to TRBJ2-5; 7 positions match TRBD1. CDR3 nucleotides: TGTGCCACCAGTGATGCTCGGGACAGCCAAGAGACCCAGTACTTC. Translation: CATSDARDSQETQYF.